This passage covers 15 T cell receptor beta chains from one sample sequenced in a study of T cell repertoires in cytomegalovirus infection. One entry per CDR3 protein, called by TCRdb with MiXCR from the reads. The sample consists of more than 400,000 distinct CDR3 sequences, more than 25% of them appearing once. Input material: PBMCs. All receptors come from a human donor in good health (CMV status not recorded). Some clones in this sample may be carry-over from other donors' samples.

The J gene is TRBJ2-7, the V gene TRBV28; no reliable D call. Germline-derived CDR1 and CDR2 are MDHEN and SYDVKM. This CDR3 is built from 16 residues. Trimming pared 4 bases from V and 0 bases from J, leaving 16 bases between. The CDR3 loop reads CASSSPRSANSYEQYV. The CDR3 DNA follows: TGTGCCAGCAGTTCCCCCAGATCTGCCAACTCCTACGAGCAGTACGTC.

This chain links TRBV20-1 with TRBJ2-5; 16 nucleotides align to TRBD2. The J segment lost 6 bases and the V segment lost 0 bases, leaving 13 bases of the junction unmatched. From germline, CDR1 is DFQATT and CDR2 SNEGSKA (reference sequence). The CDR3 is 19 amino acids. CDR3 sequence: CSARETGTSGRAGGKTQYF. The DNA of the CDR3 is TGCAGTGCTAGAGAGACCGGGACTAGCGGGAGGGCAGGGGGAAAGACCCAGTACTTC.

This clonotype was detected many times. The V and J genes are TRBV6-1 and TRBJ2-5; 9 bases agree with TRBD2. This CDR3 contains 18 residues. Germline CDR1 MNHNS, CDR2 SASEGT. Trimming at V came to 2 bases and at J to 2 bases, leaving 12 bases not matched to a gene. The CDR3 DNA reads TGTGCCAGCAGTGAAAATTGGTGGCGGGAGGGCCAACAAGAGACCCAGTACTTC. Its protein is CASSENWWREGQQETQYF.

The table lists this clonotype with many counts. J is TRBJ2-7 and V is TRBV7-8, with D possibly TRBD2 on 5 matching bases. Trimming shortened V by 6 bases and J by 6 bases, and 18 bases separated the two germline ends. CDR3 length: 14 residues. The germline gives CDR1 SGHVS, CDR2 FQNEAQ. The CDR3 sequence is CASRPSRYSGEQYV. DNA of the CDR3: TGTGCCAGCAGACCTAGTCGATACAGCGGCGAGCAGTACGTC.

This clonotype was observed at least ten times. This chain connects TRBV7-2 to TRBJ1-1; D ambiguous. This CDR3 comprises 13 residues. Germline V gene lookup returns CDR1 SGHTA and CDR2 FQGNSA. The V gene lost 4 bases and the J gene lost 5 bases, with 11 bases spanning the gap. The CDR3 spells CASSWKSGTEAFF. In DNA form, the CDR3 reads TGTGCCAGCAGCTGGAAGAGTGGTACTGAAGCTTTCTTT.

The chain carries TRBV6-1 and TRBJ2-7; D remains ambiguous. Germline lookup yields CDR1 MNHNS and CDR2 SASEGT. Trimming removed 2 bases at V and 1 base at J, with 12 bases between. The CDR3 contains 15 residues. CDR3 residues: CASSEMSLGSYEQYV. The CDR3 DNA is TGTGCCAGCAGTGAAATGAGCCTTGGGTCCTACGAGCAGTACGTC.

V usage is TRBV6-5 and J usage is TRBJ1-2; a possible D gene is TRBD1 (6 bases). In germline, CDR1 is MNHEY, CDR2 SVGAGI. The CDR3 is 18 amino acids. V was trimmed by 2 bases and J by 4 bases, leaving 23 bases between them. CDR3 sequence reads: CASSYRGRADSPIYGYTF. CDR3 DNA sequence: TGTGCCAGCAGTTACAGGGGAAGGGCGGACAGCCCTATCTATGGCTACACCTTC.

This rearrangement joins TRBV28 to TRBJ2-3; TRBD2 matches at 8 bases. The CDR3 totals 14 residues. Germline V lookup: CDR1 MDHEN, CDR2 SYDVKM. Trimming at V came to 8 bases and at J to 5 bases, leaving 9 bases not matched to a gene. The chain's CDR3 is CASAIAGSLDTQYF. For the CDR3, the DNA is TGTGCCAGCGCCATAGCGGGATCTTTAGATACGCAGTATTTT. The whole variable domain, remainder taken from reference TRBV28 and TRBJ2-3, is DVKVTQSSRYLVKRTGEKVFLECVQDMDHENMFWYRQDPGLGLRLIYFSYDVKMKEKGDIPEGYSVSREKKERFSLILESASTNQTSMYLCASAIAGSLDTQYFGPGTRLTVL.

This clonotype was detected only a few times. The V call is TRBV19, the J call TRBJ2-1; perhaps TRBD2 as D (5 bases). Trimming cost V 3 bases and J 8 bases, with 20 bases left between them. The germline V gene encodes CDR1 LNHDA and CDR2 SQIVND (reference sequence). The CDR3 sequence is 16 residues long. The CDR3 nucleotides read TGTGCCAGTAGTATTGAGTCGCTTCTAAGCGGTGATGAGCAGTTCTTC. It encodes CASSIESLLSGDEQFF.

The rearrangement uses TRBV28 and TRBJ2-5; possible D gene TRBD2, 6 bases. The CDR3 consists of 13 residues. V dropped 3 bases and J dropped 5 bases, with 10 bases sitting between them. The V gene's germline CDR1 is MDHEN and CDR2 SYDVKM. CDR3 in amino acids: CASSFGGLETQYF. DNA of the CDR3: TGTGCCAGCAGTTTCGGGGGACTGGAGACCCAGTACTTC.

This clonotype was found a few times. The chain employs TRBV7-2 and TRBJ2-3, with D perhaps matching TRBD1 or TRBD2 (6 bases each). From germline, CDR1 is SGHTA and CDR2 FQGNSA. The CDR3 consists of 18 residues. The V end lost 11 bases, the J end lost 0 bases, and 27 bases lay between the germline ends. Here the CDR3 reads CAGGSLTNWGASTDTQYF. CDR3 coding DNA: TGTGCCGGGGGCAGCTTAACGAACTGGGGGGCTAGCACAGATACGCAGTATTTT.

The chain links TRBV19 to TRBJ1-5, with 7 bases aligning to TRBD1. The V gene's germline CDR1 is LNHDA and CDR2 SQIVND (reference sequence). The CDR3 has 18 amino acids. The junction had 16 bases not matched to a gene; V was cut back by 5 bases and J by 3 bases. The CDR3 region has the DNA TGTGCCAGTAGTCTGTCAGGGGGAAGTGGTTGGGTCAATCAGCCCCAGCATTTT. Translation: CASSLSGGSGWVNQPQHF.

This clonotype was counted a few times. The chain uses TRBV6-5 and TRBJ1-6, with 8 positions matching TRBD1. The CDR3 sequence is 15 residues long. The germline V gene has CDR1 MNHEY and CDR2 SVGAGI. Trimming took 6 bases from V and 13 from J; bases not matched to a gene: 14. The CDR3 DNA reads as TGTGCCAGCAGGAAAGAGTGGACAGGGCTAATGCCCCTCCACTTT. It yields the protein CASRKEWTGLMPLHF.

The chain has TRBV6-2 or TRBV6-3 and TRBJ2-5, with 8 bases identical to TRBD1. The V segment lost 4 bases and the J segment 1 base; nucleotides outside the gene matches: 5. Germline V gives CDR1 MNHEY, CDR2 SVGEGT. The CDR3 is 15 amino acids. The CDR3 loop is CASSSAGTGQETQYF. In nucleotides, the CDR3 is TGTGCCAGCAGTTCAGCCGGGACAGGCCAAGAGACCCAGTACTTC.

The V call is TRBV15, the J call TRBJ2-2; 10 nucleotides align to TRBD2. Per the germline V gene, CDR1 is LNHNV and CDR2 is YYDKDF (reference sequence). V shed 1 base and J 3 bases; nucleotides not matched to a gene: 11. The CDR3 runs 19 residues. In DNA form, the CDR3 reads TGTGCCACCAGCAGAGCCCGATATGCTAGCGGGAGTGACACCGGGGAGCTGTTTTTT. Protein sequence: CATSRARYASGSDTGELFF.